This TCR beta chain was recovered during a study of OX40 agonist ivuxolimab in advanced cancers. In the study overall: From roughly 20 to 85 years was the age range, with a mean of approximately 58 years, and about 83% were male. Overall study results and limits: Patients who responded partially at 0.1-3.0 mg/kg showed clonal expansion ranking among the lowest.

This clone was seen a handful of times. Its matching antigen is unknown. Clones were read by immunoSEQ multiplex PCR, and TCRdb kept only the in-frame ones, dropping some. The table lists about 32,000 clones, approximately 89% of them singletons. Trimming left V 5 bases short and J 2 bases short, with 7 bases between. Per the germline V gene, CDR1 is DFQATT and CDR2 is SNEGSKA (reference sequence). This CDR3 contains 11 residues. The clonotype comes from an adult with an advanced solid tumor such as melanoma, head and neck, liver or kidney cancer. The sample consisted of CD4+ or CD8+ T cells sorted from blood, taken in a trial of the OX40 agonist ivuxolimab. The chain couples TRBV20-1 to TRBJ2-7, with D hard to call. This CDR3 is CSAAAAYEQYF. The CDR3 DNA reads TGCAGTGCTGCGGCCGCCTACGAGCAGTACTTC.